Below, 19 T cell receptor beta chains from the same sample are listed, as sequenced in a study of cytomegalovirus exposure and HLA in healthy donors. PCR used 60 Vbeta primers and 13 Jbeta primers. The method was immunoSEQ multiplex PCR; TCRdb's version includes in-frame clones alone and lacks a portion of them. This sample has about 190,000 clones; around 75% occur once, and the top ten carry about 5.6%. The sequencing sample was made of PBMCs. These receptors were collected from a woman under 40 in good health and CMV-seropositive.

This chain links TRBV2 with TRBJ2-2; a weak D match, TRBD2 (5 bases). Germline-derived CDR1 and CDR2 are SNHLY and FYNNEI. This CDR3 comprises 15 residues. Trimming shortened V by 4 bases and J by 0 bases, and 9 bases separated the two germline ends. The CDR3 reads CASSALRANTGELFF. The CDR3 nucleotides are TGTGCCAGCAGTGCCCTGCGGGCGAACACCGGGGAGCTGTTTTTT.

The rearrangement uses TRBV5-1 and TRBJ2-7, with D possibly TRBD2 on 5 matching bases. V lost 1 base to trimming and J lost 5 bases, with 22 bases between them. Germline assignment: CDR1 SGHRS and CDR2 YFSETQ. CDR3 length equals 17 residues. CDR3 residues: CASSLFGLAGSGHEQYF. The CDR3, as DNA: TGCGCCAGCAGCTTGTTCGGTCTGGCGGGTTCGGGCCACGAGCAGTACTTC. The full variable domain, completed using reference TRBV5-1 and TRBJ2-7, is KAGVTQTPRYLIKTRGQQVTLSCSPISGHRSVSWYQQTPGQGLQFLFEYFSETQRNKGNFPGRFSGRQFSNSRSEMNVSTLELGDSALYLCASSLFGLAGSGHEQYFGPGTRLTVT.

This clone was counted between two and nine times. V and J are TRBV6-5 and TRBJ2-2, with D unclear. The germline gives CDR1 MNHEY, CDR2 SVGAGI. Deletions cut 7 bases from V and 3 bases from J, with 9 bases between. The CDR3 totals 13 residues. CDR3 in DNA: TGTGCCAGCAAAACTACCTACACCGGGGAGCTGTTTTTT. It codes for CASKTTYTGELFF.

The rearrangement uses TRBV7-3 and TRBJ2-4; D is possibly TRBD2 (6 bases). The CDR3 runs 20 residues. The germline CDR1 and CDR2 sequences are SGHTA and FQGTGA. V was cut by 6 bases and J by 0 bases, with 27 bases left in between. The CDR3 region is CASSPIPLSEVAVAKNIQYF. The CDR3 DNA reads as TGTGCCAGCAGTCCTATCCCCCTAAGCGAGGTAGCGGTAGCCAAAAACATTCAGTACTTC.

V is TRBV29-1 and J is TRBJ1-1; TRBD1 might be the D (6 bases). Trimming removed 6 bases at V and 5 bases at J, with 16 bases between. Per germline, CDR1 SQVTM and CDR2 ANQGSEA. The CDR3 runs to 13 residues. The CDR3 DNA sequence: TGCAGCGTGCGGACGGAGGGGGGGACTGAAGCTTTCTTT. Its translation is CSVRTEGGTEAFF. The full variable domain, with the rest looked up from reference TRBV29-1 and TRBJ1-1, is SAVISQKPSRDICQRGTSLTIQCQVDSQVTMMFWYRQQPGQSLTLIATANQGSEATYESGFVIDKFPISRPNLTFSTLTVSNMSPEDSSIYLCSVRTEGGTEAFFGQGTRLTVV.

This clone is a singleton in its sample. The rearrangement uses TRBV4-3 and TRBJ2-3, with 8 bases lining up with TRBD1. CDR1 is LGHNA, CDR2 YSLEER, per germline. The V segment lost 0 bases and the J segment 2 bases; nucleotides outside the gene matches: 10. This CDR3 has 18 amino acids. CDR3: CASSQDTLTGGVTDTQYF. The CDR3 DNA reads as TGCGCCAGCAGCCAAGATACCCTAACAGGGGGAGTCACAGATACGCAGTATTTT.

V gene TRBV2 combines with J gene TRBJ2-7, with TRBD1 identical over 8 bases. Germline values: CDR1 SNHLY, CDR2 FYNNEI. CDR3 length: 16 residues. V was clipped by 6 bases and J by 1 base; unmatched bases: 11. The CDR3 nucleotides are TGTGCCAGCAGCCTAGGACAGGGCGAATTGTCCTACGAGCAGTACTTC. Encoded protein: CASSLGQGELSYEQYF.

The J gene is TRBJ1-5, the V gene TRBV19; D is undetermined. CDR1 and CDR2 (germline): LNHDA, SQIVND (reference sequence). The V gene lost 3 bases and the J gene lost 1 base, with 10 bases spanning the gap. This CDR3 spans 15 amino acids. The CDR3 sequence: CASSMYGLSNQPQHF. The CDR3 DNA sequence: TGTGCCAGTAGTATGTACGGTTTAAGCAATCAGCCCCAGCATTTT.

The chain combines TRBV9 with TRBJ2-2; tentatively, D is TRBD2 (7 bases). Germline V lookup: CDR1 SGDLS, CDR2 YYNGEE. V lost 8 bases to trimming and J lost 5 bases, with 13 bases between them. The CDR3 is 13 residues long. The CDR3 loop is CASSAGATGELFF. The DNA for the CDR3 is TGTGCCAGTTCTGCGGGGGCTACCGGGGAGCTGTTTTTT.

V and J are TRBV2 and TRBJ1-1; D is uncertain. Between the trimmed V and J ends, which lost 3 bases and 2 bases, there was a span of 13 bases. CDR3 size: 15 residues. CDR1 is SNHLY, CDR2 FYNNEI, per germline. The CDR3 region is CASSDEGTLNTEAFF. Written as DNA, the CDR3 is TGTGCCAGCAGTGATGAGGGTACCCTCAACACTGAAGCTTTCTTT.

The rearrangement links TRBV5-1 to TRBJ1-1; maybe TRBD1 (6 bases). With 2 bases removed from V and 7 bases from J, the gap between germline ends came to 9 bases. CDR3 length: 12 residues. Germline loops: CDR1 SGHRS, CDR2 YFSETQ. CDR3 bases: TGCGCCAGCAGCTTACAGGGCGGTGAAGCTTTCTTT. Translated: CASSLQGGEAFF.

The genes are TRBV10-3 and TRBJ1-1; 7 bases are shared with TRBD1. Germline V CDR1 and CDR2: ENHRY, SYGVKD. The CDR3 spans 15 residues. V shed 7 bases and J 3 bases; nucleotides not matched to a gene: 11. Here the CDR3 DNA reads TGTGCCATCACCCGAGACAGGGTCGGGGACACTGAAGCTTTCTTT. This sequence encodes CAITRDRVGDTEAFF.

The V gene is TRBV6-5, the J gene TRBJ1-2, with D hard to call. The CDR3 has 13 residues. Trimming took off 2 bases at V and 8 bases at J, with 12 bases between the two ends. Germline V gene lookup returns CDR1 MNHEY and CDR2 SVGAGI. CDR3 residues: CASSYLGREGYTF. CDR3 nucleotide sequence: TGTGCCAGCAGTTACCTGGGGAGGGAGGGCTACACCTTC.

The V gene is TRBV7-9, the J gene TRBJ1-5, with 7 bases identical to TRBD1. CDR1 SEHNR and CDR2 FQNEAQ come from the germline V gene (reference sequence). The J segment lost 7 bases and the V segment lost 3 bases, leaving 3 bases of the junction unmatched. The CDR3 sequence is 13 residues long. For the CDR3, the DNA is TGTGCCAGCAGCTTGACAGGGCCCCAGCCCCAGCATTTT. Protein sequence: CASSLTGPQPQHF.

J is TRBJ1-2 and V is TRBV27, with 7 bases lining up with TRBD1. The CDR3 is 14 amino acids. The V segment lost 4 bases and the J segment 7 bases; nucleotides outside the gene matches: 9. Germline values: CDR1 MNHEY, CDR2 SMNVEV (reference sequence). CDR3 amino acids: CASSSQGFEGGYTF. In nucleotides, the CDR3 is TGTGCCAGCAGTTCACAGGGGTTCGAGGGTGGCTACACCTTC.

The V call is TRBV6-5, the J call TRBJ2-3, with 9 bases identical to TRBD1. V lost 7 bases, J lost 4 bases, and 3 bases stayed unmatched. The germline V gene has CDR1 MNHEY and CDR2 SVGAGI. CDR3 length equals 13 residues. CDR3 sequence reads: CASTGQGSDTQYF. The CDR3 region has the DNA TGTGCCAGCACCGGACAGGGGTCAGATACGCAGTATTTT.

This clone showed up just once. This chain joins TRBV13 and TRBJ2-3, with D maybe TRBD1 (6 bases). CDR3 length: 13 residues. CDR1 and CDR2 (germline): PRHDT, FYEKMQ (reference sequence). V gave up 7 bases and J gave up 6 bases, with 14 bases separating them. The CDR3 spells CASKVQGWDTQYF. CDR3 coding DNA: TGTGCCAGCAAAGTGCAGGGGTGGGATACGCAGTATTTT.

This clone was detected a few times. The rearrangement links TRBV6-1 to TRBJ2-1, with D perhaps TRBD2 (6 bases). V gave up 6 bases and J gave up 3 bases, with 15 bases separating them. The V gene's germline CDR1 is MNHNS and CDR2 SASEGT. The CDR3 consists of 15 residues. CDR3 loop: CASRYEVGGYNEQFF. CDR3 in DNA: TGTGCCAGCAGGTACGAGGTGGGGGGCTACAATGAGCAGTTCTTC.

V is TRBV5-6 and J is TRBJ1-2; D may be TRBD1 (5 bases). Germline CDR1 reads SGHDT; CDR2 reads YYEEEE. V was clipped by 2 bases and J by 5 bases, with 13 bases between them. This CDR3 has 14 residues. The CDR3, as DNA: TGTGCCAGCAGCTTCGATAGGGGAAGATATGGCTACACCTTC. This encodes CASSFDRGRYGYTF.